This T cell receptor (beta chain) was obtained from a study of T cells in Graves' hyperthyroidism and ophthalmopathy. Study results and caveats: Prediction of ophthalmopathy progression came a median around 6.5 months pre-onset.

Blood was sampled at initial diagnosis of hyperthyroidism, prior to onset of any ophthalmopathy symptoms. This clonotype was seen repeatedly, ten times or more. The antigen is unknown. Germline V gene lookup returns CDR1 MDHEN and CDR2 SYDVKM. Trimming at V came to 3 bases and at J to 4 bases, leaving 5 bases not matched to a gene. The CDR3 runs to 16 residues. Regions amplified from RNA transcripts were the TCR beta CDR3 regions. The HTBI primer set was used in a first-round RT-PCR of the TCR CDR3. TCRdb re-called the multiplex PCR reads through MiXCR, storing one row per CDR3 protein. The table has approximately 270,000 distinct CDR3 sequences, just over 14% seen once.

This TCR derives from a woman aged 40 to 55 with Graves' hyperthyroidism that later progressed to Graves' ophthalmopathy. Material: blood. J is TRBJ2-3 and V is TRBV28; 12 nucleotides line up with TRBD2. Here the CDR3 DNA reads TGTGCCAGCAGTTTGTATACTAGCGGGAGGCCAGATACGCAGTATTTT. This codes for CASSLYTSGRPDTQYF.